The rows below give T cell receptor beta chains drawn from one sample of a study of cytomegalovirus exposure and HLA in healthy donors. TCRdb's table, derived via immunoSEQ multiplex PCR, lists solely in-frame clones and lacks some. The sample holds about 120,000 clones, around 84% seen once. Sequenced input: PBMCs. The receptors were gathered from a man aged 18 to 29 in good health and CMV-seronegative. Each CDR3 is given with its conserved first and last residue. D genes are given only for firm matches. Only some rows state a clone size, as once, few, many or a class for expanded clones.

>TRBV7-6|-|-|TRBJ2-7
CASSLGQVAYEQYF
TGTGCCAGCAGCTTAGGACAGGTTGCCTACGAGCAGTACTTC
>TRBV6-5|-|-|TRBJ2-2
CASSYRGELFF
TGTGCCAGCAGTTATCGCGGGGAGCTGTTTTTT
>TRBV5-1|-|TRBD2|TRBJ2-1
CASSLRGSGGDNEQFF
TGCGCCAGCAGCTTGCGAGGTAGCGGGGGGGACAATGAGCAGTTCTTC
>TRBV7-2|-|-|TRBJ2-4
CASSPAETAAKNIQYF
TGTGCCAGCAGCCCCGCTGAGACAGCCGCCAAAAACATTCAGTACTTC
>TRBV9|-|TRBD2|TRBJ2-7
CASSVNGGARSYEQYF
TGTGCCAGCAGCGTAAACGGGGGGGCCAGGTCCTACGAGCAGTACTTC
>TRBV15|-|-|TRBJ2-5
CATSASSGEEETQYF
TGTGCCACCAGCGCCTCGTCCGGGGAGGAAGAGACCCAGTACTTC
>TRBV9|few|TRBD1|TRBJ2-5
CASSYPGTGQETQYF
TGTGCCAGCAGTTACCCCGGGACAGGGCAAGAGACCCAGTACTTC
>TRBV5-1|few|TRBD1|TRBJ2-7
CASSLFLGAGTGIYEQYF
TGCGCCAGCAGCTTGTTTCTCGGGGCCGGGACAGGGATCTACGAGCAGTACTTC
>TRBV18|-|-|TRBJ2-5
CASSRDSQETQYF
TGTGCCAGCTCGCGGGACAGTCAAGAGACCCAGTACTTC
>TRBV6-5|-|-|TRBJ2-7
CASSYSGFRANYEQYF
TGTGCCAGCAGTTACTCGGGGTTCAGGGCTAATTACGAGCAGTACTTC
>TRBV5-6|-|-|TRBJ2-7
CASSLAGDREQYF
TGTGCCAGCAGCCTGGCAGGGGACCGCGAGCAGTACTTC
>TRBV6-6|-|-|TRBJ2-1
CASSSYRDNEQFF
TGTGCCAGCAGTTCGTACCGGGACAATGAGCAGTTCTTC
>TRBV7-2|-|TRBD1|TRBJ1-2
CASSPGHRGNYGYTF
TGTGCCAGCAGCCCAGGTCACAGGGGGAACTATGGCTACACCTTC
>TRBV19|-|-|TRBJ2-7
CASSLRVGGGTYEQYF
TGTGCCAGTAGTCTAAGAGTTGGGGGCGGAACCTACGAGCAGTACTTC
>TRBV7-2|few|-|TRBJ1-2
CASSLGPGYGYTF
TGTGCCAGCAGCTTAGGGCCCGGGTATGGCTACACCTTC
>TRBV5-1|-|TRBD1|TRBJ2-3
CASSPRDRTTDTQYF
TGCGCCAGCAGCCCAAGGGACAGGACCACAGATACGCAGTATTTT
>TRBV11-2|once|-|TRBJ1-6
CATKSGVDNSPLHF
TGTGCCACCAAATCAGGGGTAGATAATTCACCCCTCCACTTT
>TRBV5-1|-|-|TRBJ2-6
CASSLEPSGANVLTF
TGCGCCAGCAGCTTAGAGCCCTCTGGGGCCAACGTCCTGACTTTC
>TRBV19|-|TRBD1|TRBJ1-6
CASSTGTGGSSPLHF
TGTGCCAGTAGTACCGGGACAGGGGGCAGTTCACCCCTCCACTTT
>TRBV19|-|TRBD1|TRBJ2-7
CASRPPGGYEQYF
TGTGCCAGTAGGCCACCAGGGGGCTACGAGCAGTACTTC
>TRBV6-5|-|TRBD1|TRBJ1-4
CASSYTRGSNEKLFF
TGTGCCAGCAGTTACACCAGGGGGTCTAATGAAAAACTGTTTTTT
>TRBV15|once|-|TRBJ1-2
CATSRGLGEGSYTF
TGTGCCACCAGCAGAGGGCTGGGGGAGGGGAGCTACACCTTC
>TRBV25-1|-|-|TRBJ2-2
CASSDRRVAGELFF
TGTGCCAGCAGTGATCGTCGGGTTGCCGGGGAGCTGTTTTTT
>TRBV4-1|few|-|TRBJ1-1
CASSHPRERAQNTEAFF
TGCGCCAGCAGCCACCCCAGGGAAAGGGCCCAGAACACTGAAGCTTTCTTT
>TRBV28|-|-|TRBJ1-2
CASSLQGTGGYTF
TGTGCCAGCAGTTTACAGGGGACGGGTGGCTACACCTTC
>TRBV7-9|once|-|TRBJ1-2
CASSLGGDYGYTF
TGTGCCAGCAGCCTGGGGGGGGACTATGGCTACACCTTC
>TRBV4-1|few|-|TRBJ2-3
CASSQDGGGRDTQYF
TGCGCCAGCAGCCAAGATGGAGGAGGGAGAGATACGCAGTATTTT
>TRBV7-9|-|TRBD1|TRBJ1-2
CASSFWDREPYGYTF
TGTGCCAGCAGCTTTTGGGACAGGGAACCCTATGGCTACACCTTC
>TRBV2|-|-|TRBJ1-2
CASSPNGYYGYTF
TGTGCCAGCAGCCCGAACGGGTACTATGGCTACACCTTC
>TRBV6-1|-|TRBD1|TRBJ1-2
CASSADRGRAYTF
TGTGCCAGCAGTGCCGACAGGGGACGAGCCTACACCTTC
>TRBV7-2|-|-|TRBJ1-3
CASGLMGAPGNTIYF
TGTGCCAGCGGATTAATGGGGGCGCCCGGAAACACCATATATTTT
>TRBV6-4|-|-|TRBJ1-3
CASSGGGSSGNTIYF
TGTGCCAGCTCGGGAGGGGGAAGCTCTGGAAACACCATATATTTT
>TRBV7-2|-|TRBD2|TRBJ2-1
CASSLAGGGPPYNEQFF
TGTGCCAGCAGCTTAGCGGGGGGGGGTCCCCCGTACAATGAGCAGTTCTTC
>TRBV4-1|-|TRBD1|TRBJ1-2
CASSQKIDRVYGYTF
TGCGCCAGCAGCCAAAAGATAGACAGGGTCTATGGCTACACCTTC
>TRBV6-5|once|-|TRBJ1-3
CASSSLFVSGNTIYF
TGTGCCAGCAGCTCTCTATTTGTCTCTGGAAACACCATATATTTT
>TRBV13|few|-|TRBJ1-2
CASSLGSDINYGYTF
TGTGCCAGCAGCTTAGGCTCCGACATAAACTATGGCTACACCTTC
>TRBV7-8|few|TRBD1|TRBJ1-2
CASSLRATGFSYGYTF
TGTGCCAGCAGCTTAAGGGCGACAGGGTTTAGCTATGGCTACACCTTC
>TRBV2|-|TRBD1|TRBJ1-2
CASSETGYGYGYTF
TGTGCCAGCAGTGAGACAGGGTATGGGTATGGCTACACCTTC
>TRBV4-1|once|-|TRBJ1-4
CASSDRRLNERLFF
TGCGCCAGCAGCGACAGGAGACTTAATGAAAGACTGTTTTTT
>TRBV19|-|-|TRBJ1-1
CASRPNWQGNGFF
TGTGCCAGTAGACCAAACTGGCAGGGGAACGGTTTCTTT
>TRBV4-1|few|TRBD1|TRBJ2-7
CASSQDRTGGIYEQYF
TGCGCCAGCAGCCAAGATCGGACAGGGGGCATCTACGAGCAGTACTTC
>TRBV2|-|TRBD1|TRBJ2-5
CASSYRQGVTETQYF
TGTGCCAGCAGTTACCGACAGGGGGTTACGGAGACCCAGTACTTC
>TRBV19|-|-|TRBJ2-2
CASINREGTGELFF
TGTGCCAGTATTAACAGGGAGGGGACCGGGGAGCTGTTTTTT
>TRBV9|-|TRBD2|TRBJ2-3
CASSVKRGLAGVEDTQYF
TGTGCCAGCAGCGTTAAGAGGGGACTAGCGGGGGTGGAAGATACGCAGTATTTT
>TRBV14|-|-|TRBJ2-7
CASSQEAGSLYEQYF
TGTGCCAGCAGCCAAGAGGCGGGAAGCCTTTACGAGCAGTACTTC
>TRBV4-2|-|-|TRBJ1-4
CASSQERAGANEKLFF
TGTGCCAGCAGCCAAGAGAGGGCAGGGGCTAATGAAAAACTGTTTTTT
>TRBV6-5|-|-|TRBJ1-1
CASSPGGTEAFF
TGTGCCAGCAGTCCCGGGGGAACTGAAGCTTTCTTT
>TRBV5-1|few|-|TRBJ1-1
CASRDRQANEAFF
TGCGCCAGCCGCGACCGACAGGCAAATGAAGCTTTCTTT
>TRBV4-1|-|-|TRBJ1-6
CASSQDGGRVNSPLHF
TGCGCCAGCAGCCAAGATGGAGGTCGGGTGAATTCACCCCTCCACTTT
>TRBV7-2|-|-|TRBJ2-2
CASSLGGGNTGELFF
TGTGCCAGCAGCTTAGGAGGAGGTAACACCGGGGAGCTGTTTTTT
>TRBV7-3|-|TRBD1|TRBJ1-2
CSSSPGTDLLGYTF
TGTTCCAGCAGCCCGGGGACAGATTTATTGGGCTACACCTTC
>TRBV7-8|-|-|TRBJ1-1
CASSLVGGDTEAFF
TGTGCCAGCAGCTTAGTAGGGGGAGACACTGAAGCTTTCTTT
>TRBV7-2|-|TRBD1|TRBJ2-7
CASSSGTGYEQYF
TGTGCCAGCAGCTCCGGGACAGGCTACGAGCAGTACTTC
>TRBV5-1|-|TRBD1|TRBJ2-7
CASSYGQGREQYF
TGCGCCAGCAGCTATGGACAGGGTCGAGAGCAGTACTTC
>TRBV21-1|-|-|TRBJ1-2
CASSSPGQAFFANYGYTF
TGTGCCAGCAGCAGTCCGGGACAGGCCTTTTTCGCTAACTATGGCTACACCTTC